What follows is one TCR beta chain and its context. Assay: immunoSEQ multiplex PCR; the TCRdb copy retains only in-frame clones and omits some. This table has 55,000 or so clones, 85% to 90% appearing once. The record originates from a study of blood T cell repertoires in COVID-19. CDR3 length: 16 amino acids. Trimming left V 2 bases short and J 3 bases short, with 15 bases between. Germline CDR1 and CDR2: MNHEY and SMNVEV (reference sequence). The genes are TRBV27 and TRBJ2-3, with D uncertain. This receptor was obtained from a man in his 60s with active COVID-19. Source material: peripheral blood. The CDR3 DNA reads TGTGCCAGCAGTTTAGGTTCGGGTACGTTTACAGATACGCAGTATTTT. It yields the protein CASSLGSGTFTDTQYF.